This TCR beta chain stems from a study of shared clonotypes between healthy human individuals. Study-wide findings and caveats: The four-donor shared clonotypes exceeded non-shared clonotypes in generation probability, with non-shared ones scoring lower.

Donors comprised only Caucasian adults living in Nashville, Tennessee. The CDR3 is 15 residues long. Trimming cost V 0 bases and J 4 bases; bases outside gene matches: 5. Germline lookup yields CDR1 KGHSH and CDR2 LQKENI. Of note for this clone: Its target is unknown.

Data came from immunoSEQ multiplex PCR; TCRdb stores just in-frame clones and leaves some out. The sample has nearly 1 million clones; 70% to 85% are singletons. V usage is TRBV18 and J usage is TRBJ1-1, with 7 bases matching TRBD1. The TCR originated in a man younger than 30 in good health. The material sequenced was memory CD4+ T cells sorted from blood. Subset reported: CD45RA-negative fraction. This chain's CDR3 is CASSPPRTGSTEAFF. Written as DNA, the CDR3 is TGTGCCAGCTCACCACCAAGGACAGGAAGCACTGAAGCTTTCTTT.